This T cell receptor (beta chain) was obtained from a study of early stage breast cancer tumors (dated by TCRdb to between 2016 and 2019). For context, the study as a whole: Of the 16 invasive breast tumors, roughly 12 were found to be estrogen receptor-positive, progesterone receptor-positive and HER2-negative. On average, each sample got 7.5 to 10-fold read coverage. The samples as a whole yielded about 2,400,000 detected templates, corresponding to roughly 1.1 million unique clonotypes. Of the roughly 12 ER+/PR+/HER2- tumors, eight were classified as invasive ductal carcinomas and four as invasive lobular carcinomas.

Findings and caveats that apply to the study as a whole: Chain pairing and functional markers such as CD4, CD8 and FOXP3 were not captured by bulk genomic DNA sequencing of unsorted cells. Because the cohort was small, a breakdown by tumor subtype could not be done. Roughly 2.6-fold higher T cell density and higher clonality were observed in tumors than in adjacent normal breast tissue. Enriched TCRB sequences shared across patients were mostly commonly generated sequences, unlikely to play an important role in the tumor microenvironment. Repertoires from blood resembled normal breast more closely than tumor, and using blood as a reference for each tissue separated tumor from normal in most of the 16 patients.

There are 13 amino acids in the CDR3, from cysteine to phenylalanine inclusive. The entry retains the CDR3 DNA only, 39 bases that are in frame from base 1. V ends up 2 bases short and J 9 bases short, with an unmatched junction base count of 6. The germline V gene sets CDR1 to KGHSH and CDR2 to LQKENI. This clone has only one observation. Its antigen is not yet known. No base qualities exist here, and no much larger clone lies one base off it. Every sample was amplified as two independent genomic DNA replicates, using roughly 0.5 ug for blood and around 1.5 ug for tumor or normal breast. TCRB sequencing of genomic DNA was carried out with the ImmunoSeq Intro kit according to the manufacturer's instructions. The multiplex PCR ran for about 31 cycles using proprietary primers and spike-in control sequences for absolute quantification. An 87-bp fragment spanning the CDR3 and flanking V and J genes was sequenced with single-end 150-bp reads. Each lane of an Illumina MiSeq running version 3.0 chemistry carried seven multiplexed samples, with two replicates apiece. The study's own analysis went as follows. The vendor's proprietary pipeline handled the raw data processing, merging both replicates into a single result for each sample. Clonotypes were defined as productive rearrangements sharing the V-gene family, CDR3 amino acid sequence and J-gene segment. Clonality was computed as 1 minus the normalized Shannon entropy (Pielou evenness) of TCRB abundances. To estimate T cell density, the total number of templates was divided by the input cell count, which was inferred from how much DNA went in. Total repertoire diversity and clonality were estimated with Recon using default parameters. Clonotypes with over 0.1% abundance in tumor and at least 32-fold higher abundance in tumor than in normal breast were defined as tumor-enriched. What TCRdb holds here is the immuneACCESS table cut down to in-frame rearrangements. Part of the clones is not present; checked against another copy, under half of the missing clones reflect an unresolved V gene, and the others are unexplained. The D gene and trimming were derived from the DNA, and the V and J assignments and clone size from that table. The sample records 25,000 to 35,000 clones, approximately 80% of which are singletons. Clones ranked in the top ten supply 10% to 15% of the sample.

The study profiled bulk TCR beta-chain repertoires in matched peripheral blood, tumor and adjacent normal breast tissue taken from about 15 patients with early-stage breast cancer. Before surgery, roughly 4.5-11 mL of whole blood was collected into EDTA tubes and then processed within 2 hours. Ficoll-Paque centrifugation in SepMate-50 tubes was used to isolate peripheral blood mononuclear cells. For storage in liquid nitrogen, PBMCs were cryopreserved as aliquots of roughly 1.8 to 4 million cells in approximately 90% FBS with roughly 10% DMSO. The Qiagen AllPrep DNA/RNA Mini kit was used to extract genomic DNA.

The chain uses TRBV18 and TRBJ2-7, with 8 bases matching TRBD2. The sequencing sample was made of blood. The TCR originated in a person between 55 and 70 years old with breast cancer. The CDR3 in this case is CASSPEREGRQYF. The DNA sequence reads TGTGCCAGCTCACCAGAACGGGAGGGAAGGCAGTACTTC.